This T cell receptor beta chain was sequenced in a study of regulatory T cells in long-lasting Graves disease. Study findings and constraints: Limited sample numbers may have lowered accuracy.

This sample's time point: newly diagnosed GD, antithyroid drugs for less than 3 months. Scientists built the TCR library using RNA that was extracted from PBMCs. From an endocrinology department in Xi'an, China, came the patients. This clonotype was picked up many times. What it recognizes is unknown. Construction of the TCR beta libraries employed iRepertoire HTBI primers in conjunction with Arm-PCR of CDR3 regions. TCRdb re-called the multiplex PCR reads with MiXCR, one entry per CDR3 protein. This sample has approximately 540,000 distinct CDR3 sequences, with around 13% found just once. Per the germline V gene, CDR1 is SQVTM and CDR2 is ANQGSEA. The J segment lost 10 bases and the V segment lost 3 bases, leaving 11 bases of the junction unmatched. This CDR3 is 15 amino acids long. The sample was also reused in another study, on T cells in Graves' hyperthyroidism and ophthalmopathy. From that report: TCR CDR3 underwent first-round RT-PCR with the HTBI primer set. Most clonotypes expanded in the thyroid (above 0.001) were also present in blood.

The source of this sequence is a woman under 40 with Graves disease. Sample: peripheral blood mononuclear cells (PBMCs), taken at new diagnosis, from a patient treated with antithyroid drugs. The chain employs TRBV29-1 and TRBJ2-1; 11 bases agree with TRBD2. The CDR3 spells CSVEIGTSGGTEQFF. The CDR3 DNA follows: TGCAGCGTTGAGATTGGGACTAGCGGAGGCACGGAGCAGTTCTTC.